This T cell receptor beta chain was identified during a study of shared clonotypes between healthy human individuals. Study conclusions and caveats: Clonotypes shared by all four donors outscored non-shared clonotypes in generation probability.

In the case of this clone: Its antigen is not known.

V lost 1 base to trimming and J lost 8 bases, with 12 bases between them. The CDR3 is 14 residues long. Germline CDR1 and CDR2: KGHSH and LQKENI. Some clones are missing from TCRdb's copy, which holds only in-frame ones; the method was immunoSEQ multiplex PCR. The sample records over 2 million clones, around 90% being singletons. The rearrangement uses TRBV18 and TRBJ2-1; D possibly corresponds to TRBD2 (6 bases). The specimen was naive CD4+ T cells from PBMCs. Subset meaning: CD45RA+ positively selected. The TCR originated in a young man in good health. Some clones in this sample may be carry-over from other donors' samples. The CDR3 here is CASSPRLTGDEQFF. In DNA, the CDR3 is TGTGCCAGCTCACCACGACTTACGGGAGATGAGCAGTTCTTC.